What follows are 25 T cell receptor beta chains derived from one specimen sequenced in a study of identical twins (dated by TCRdb to 2016 to 2018). The method was 5' RACE. Sequencing was carried out with an Illumina HiSeq 2000. Using fastp trimming at Q25 and MiXCR clonotype assembly, TCRdb reanalyzed the public sequencing data and kept in-frame beta chains. Duplicate CDR3 protein sequences are folded into a single record with the most common DNA and genes. Recorded for this sample are some 440,000 distinct CDR3 sequences; 20% to 25% of them occurred a single time. Around 3% of the sample comes from the top ten. These data also featured in a second study, about T cells expressing NK-cell markers.

Material: CD4+ T cells sorted from blood. The origin of the receptors is a woman aged 18-35 years in good health.

This chain joins TRBV6-5 and TRBJ1-1, with a possible D match to TRBD1 (5 bases). Per the germline V gene, CDR1 is MNHEY and CDR2 is SVGAGI. Trimming cost V 5 bases and J 6 bases, with 10 bases left between them. The CDR3 covers 12 residues. CDR3 loop: CASSPQGSEAFF. The CDR3 nucleotides read TGTGCCAGCAGTCCCCAGGGTTCTGAAGCTTTCTTT.

This clonotype was counted only a few times. The chain carries TRBV18 and TRBJ2-3, with D possibly matching TRBD1 (5 bases). Germline CDR1 is KGHSH and CDR2 is LQKENI. The CDR3 length is 17 residues. Trimming stripped 2 bases from V and 0 bases from J, with 15 bases between. In DNA, the CDR3 is TGTGCCAGCTCACCATTAAGGGGCCGATCTAGCACAGATACGCAGTATTTT. It translates to CASSPLRGRSSTDTQYF.

This clonotype was counted a few times. V and J are TRBV7-2 and TRBJ2-7, with D perhaps TRBD1 (5 bases). Looked up from germline, CDR1 is SGHTA and CDR2 is FQGNSA. This CDR3 has 13 amino acids. With 3 bases removed from V and 7 bases from J, the gap between germline ends came to 13 bases. CDR3 coding DNA: TGTGCCAGCAGCTTTTTCAGGGCCGGGGAGCAGTACTTC. Protein sequence: CASSFFRAGEQYF.

The CDR3 is CASGLTLRGPDTQYF. The CDR3 nucleotides are TGTGCCAGCGGACTCACGCTGAGGGGGCCAGATACGCAGTATTTT. V usage is TRBV7-9 and J usage is TRBJ2-3; TRBD1 aligns across 7 bases. CDR1 is SEHNR, CDR2 FQNEAQ, per germline (reference sequence). There are 15 residues in the CDR3. Trimming took 8 bases from V and 4 from J; bases not matched to a gene: 12.

The genes are TRBV11-2 and TRBJ1-2; 11 bases are shared with TRBD1. After removal of 0 bases from V and 4 bases from J, the junction contained 4 bases not matched to a gene. The germline V gene has CDR1 SGHAT and CDR2 FQNNGV. This CDR3 has 16 amino acids. The chain's CDR3 is CASSLDAGTGGYGYTF. The DNA of the CDR3 is TGTGCCAGCAGCTTAGATGCGGGGACAGGGGGCTATGGCTACACCTTC.

The rearrangement joins TRBV20-1 to TRBJ2-3; possibly TRBD1 or TRBD2 for D (6 bases each). CDR1 and CDR2 from the germline V gene are DFQATT and SNEGSKA (reference sequence). V lost 6 bases to trimming and J lost 1 base, with 20 bases between them. The CDR3 extends over 16 amino acids. The CDR3 loop reads CSAPRGVRAGTDTQYF. Written as DNA, the CDR3 is TGCAGTGCCCCAAGGGGGGTGCGGGCAGGCACAGATACGCAGTATTTT.

This clonotype was found many times. The chain links TRBV5-1 to TRBJ1-2, with 8 bases aligning to TRBD1. Germline CDR1 SGHRS, CDR2 YFSETQ. The CDR3 extends over 14 amino acids. With 6 bases clipped from V and 6 bases from J, the junction kept 10 bases outside the gene matches. CDR3 residues: CASTRTGQGDGYTF. The CDR3 DNA sequence: TGCGCCAGCACCCGGACAGGGCAAGGTGATGGCTACACCTTC. Combining the CDR3 with reference TRBV5-1 and TRBJ1-2 gives the whole variable domain KAGVTQTPRYLIKTRGQQVTLSCSPISGHRSVSWYQQTPGQGLQFLFEYFSETQRNKGNFPGRFSGRQFSNSRSEMNVSTLELGDSALYLCASTRTGQGDGYTFGSGTRLTVV.

This clonotype was seen a handful of times. This chain links TRBV7-2 with TRBJ2-2; no clear D gene. Germline V gene data show CDR1 as SGHTA and CDR2 as FQGNSA. The V end lost 5 bases, the J end lost 7 bases, and 14 bases lay between the germline ends. This CDR3 comprises 14 residues. Here the CDR3 DNA reads TGTGCCAGCAGCCTCCGACCTTGGGGCGGGGAGCTGTTTTTT. Residues: CASSLRPWGGELFF. The whole variable domain, filled in from reference TRBV7-2 and TRBJ2-2, reads GAGVSQSPSNKVTEKGKDVELRCDPISGHTALYWYRQSLGQGLEFLIYFQGNSAPDKSGLPSDRFSAERTGGSVSTLTIQRTQQEDSAVYLCASSLRPWGGELFFGEGSRLTVL.

The chain uses TRBV9 and TRBJ1-6, with D possibly TRBD1 on 6 matching bases. The germline V gene has CDR1 SGDLS and CDR2 YYNGEE. The ends were cut back, 2 bases at V and 9 bases at J, with 15 bases in the middle. This CDR3 region has 15 residues. The CDR3 DNA sequence: TGTGCCAGCAGCGTCCAGGGGTCGGTCACTTCACCCCTCCACTTT. This translates into CASSVQGSVTSPLHF. The whole variable domain, remainder taken from reference TRBV9 and TRBJ1-6, is DSGVTQTPKHLITATGQRVTLRCSPRSGDLSVYWYQQSLDQGLQFLIQYYNGEERAKGNILERFSAQQFPDLHSELNLSSLELGDSALYFCASSVQGSVTSPLHFGNGTRLTVT.

V gene TRBV3-1 combines with J gene TRBJ1-5, with unresolved D. V was shortened by 1 base and J by 4 bases, with 11 bases between the two germline ends. Per the germline V gene, CDR1 is LGHDT and CDR2 is YNNKEL (reference sequence). This CDR3 comprises 15 residues. CDR3 protein: CASSQGGRLNQPQHF. DNA of the CDR3: TGTGCCAGCAGCCAAGGAGGACGGTTAAATCAGCCCCAGCATTTT.

This clonotype has a handful of counts. The genes are TRBV27 and TRBJ2-5; no firm D call. The CDR3 totals 11 residues. Between the trimmed V and J ends, which lost 8 bases and 7 bases, there was a span of 11 bases. Per the germline V gene, CDR1 is MNHEY and CDR2 is SMNVEV (reference sequence). The CDR3 reads CASGGGGTQYF. CDR3 in DNA: TGTGCCAGCGGCGGTGGTGGGACCCAGTACTTC.

This clonotype was observed a few times. The chain has TRBV18 and TRBJ2-7; weak D call: TRBD2 (6 bases). The CDR3 contains 14 residues. Trimming took 6 bases from V and 0 from J, leaving 12 bases between them. The germline V gene has CDR1 KGHSH and CDR2 LQKENI. CDR3 in amino acids: CASSIRDFSYEQYF. The CDR3 DNA sequence: TGTGCCAGCTCTATCCGGGACTTCTCCTACGAGCAGTACTTC.

This clonotype was detected a few times. The chain combines TRBV6-1 with TRBJ2-1; D might be TRBD2 (5 bases). This CDR3 comprises 15 residues. Germline CDR1 is MNHNS and CDR2 is SASEGT. Trimming pared 10 bases from V and 0 bases from J, leaving 16 bases between. CDR3 nucleotides: TGTGCCACCCGCCGGACTCCCCCCTCCTACAATGAGCAGTTCTTC. Translating it yields CATRRTPPSYNEQFF.

This clonotype appeared a few times. V and J are TRBV14 and TRBJ2-1, with D unclear. The CDR3 has 13 residues. CDR1 and CDR2 from the germline V gene are SGHDN and FVKESK. V was cut by 0 bases and J by 10 bases, with 10 bases left in between. CDR3 nucleotides: TGTGCCAGCAGCCAAGACCTTCTTCTCGAGCAGTTCTTC. Translated, it gives CASSQDLLLEQFF.

In this sample, this clonotype turned up a few times. The rearrangement uses TRBV10-3 and TRBJ2-3; the D is unclear. V was trimmed by 3 bases and J by 1 base, leaving 8 bases between them. Germline V CDR1 and CDR2: ENHRY, SYGVKD. There are 14 residues in the CDR3. The CDR3 DNA sequence: TGTGCCATCAGTGATCCTTCGGGCACAGATACGCAGTATTTT. Translation: CAISDPSGTDTQYF.

V gene TRBV5-1 combines with J gene TRBJ2-1; 7 bases line up with TRBD2. The CDR3 is 15 amino acids. CDR1 is SGHRS, CDR2 YFSETQ, per germline. V shed 0 bases, J shed 7 bases, and the junction held 7 bases outside the gene matches. Here the CDR3 DNA reads TGCGCCAGCAGCTTGGAGTGGGGGGGACGGAATGAGCAGTTCTTC. Protein sequence: CASSLEWGGRNEQFF.

The table lists this clonotype with a count of one. V usage is TRBV4-1 and J usage is TRBJ2-1, with 8 bases aligning to TRBD2. The ends lost 2 bases at V and 3 bases at J; junction bases unmatched: 6. The germline V gene encodes CDR1 MGHRA and CDR2 YSYEKL. This CDR3 contains 16 residues. CDR3 protein: CASSQPGLGVYNEQFF. The DNA of the CDR3 is TGCGCCAGCAGCCAACCGGGACTAGGGGTCTACAATGAGCAGTTCTTC.

This clonotype came up many times. The V gene is TRBV12-3 or TRBV12-4, the J gene TRBJ2-7; the D is unclear. There are 14 residues in the CDR3. Trimming removed 3 bases at V and 0 bases at J, with 9 bases between. This chain's CDR3 is CASSFNPVSYEQYF. The DNA of the CDR3 is TGTGCCAGCAGTTTTAACCCAGTCTCCTACGAGCAGTACTTC.

This clonotype was seen only a few times. The V gene is TRBV6-1, the J gene TRBJ2-7, with 7 nucleotides matching TRBD2. CDR3 length: 15 amino acids. Germline trimming cut 7 bases from V and 4 bases from J; bases unmatched to any gene: 13. CDR1 and CDR2 (germline): MNHNS, SASEGT. This chain's CDR3 is CASTPGGGKSYEQYF. The CDR3, as DNA: TGTGCCAGCACTCCGGGCGGGGGAAAATCTTACGAGCAGTACTTC.

This clonotype appeared a few times. The V and J genes are TRBV10-3 and TRBJ2-1, with 11 bases matching TRBD1. Germline CDR1 is ENHRY and CDR2 is SYGVKD. The trim removed 6 bases at V and 7 bases at J, leaving 5 bases unmatched. CDR3 size: 14 residues. DNA for the CDR3: TGTGCCATCAGCCCAGGACAGGGGGCGAATGAGCAGTTCTTC. This codes for CAISPGQGANEQFF.

This clonotype was detected only a few times. This chain uses TRBV5-1 with TRBJ1-2; TRBD1 aligns across 8 bases. V dropped 0 bases and J dropped 4; count of bases not matched to a gene: 8. CDR3 size: 16 residues. Looked up from germline, CDR1 is SGHRS and CDR2 is YFSETQ. CDR3 in amino acids: CASSLAVSGGGYGYTF. As DNA, the CDR3 is TGCGCCAGCAGCTTGGCCGTATCAGGGGGCGGCTATGGCTACACCTTC.

The V gene is TRBV20-1, the J gene TRBJ2-2, with TRBD1 as a possible D gene (6 bases). CDR1 and CDR2 (germline): DFQATT, SNEGSKA (reference sequence). Trimming left V 2 bases short and J 2 bases short, with 12 bases between. The CDR3 loop spans 15 amino acids. The CDR3 DNA reads as TGCAGTGCTAGACCGGGACACATAAACACCGGGGAGCTGTTTTTT. Encoded protein: CSARPGHINTGELFF.

The rearrangement uses TRBV5-6 and TRBJ1-5; no firm D call. The CDR3 loop spans 15 amino acids. Germline V CDR1 and CDR2: SGHDT, YYEEEE. V lost 3 bases and J 1 base, leaving 11 bases between the germline ends. The CDR3 sequence: CASSSVGRSNQPQHF. The CDR3 nucleotides read TGTGCCAGCAGCTCGGTCGGGCGGAGCAATCAGCCCCAGCATTTT.

This clonotype occurred a few times. This chain uses TRBV12-3 or TRBV12-4 with TRBJ2-2; a weak D match, TRBD2 (5 bases). V was pared by 4 bases and J by 6 bases, with 12 bases between. The CDR3 spans 14 residues. The CDR3 is CASSYGNNAGELFF. The DNA of the CDR3 is TGTGCCAGCAGTTACGGGAACAATGCCGGGGAGCTGTTTTTT.

This clonotype has ten or more counts. The chain uses TRBV7-2 and TRBJ2-1; TRBD1 or TRBD2 may be the D gene (5 bases each). Germline lookup yields CDR1 SGHTA and CDR2 FQGNSA. The ends were cut back, 7 bases at V and 5 bases at J, with 15 bases in the middle. This CDR3 has 14 amino acids. The CDR3 reads CASIQGEYNNEQFF. As DNA, the CDR3 is TGTGCCAGCATCCAAGGGGAGTATAACAATGAGCAGTTCTTC.